The next 18 T cell receptor beta chains were all read from a single sample in a study of blood T cell repertoires in COVID-19. Using immunoSEQ multiplex PCR, the repertoire was profiled, and TCRdb retains in-frame clones only, with some absent. The table shows around 42,000 clones, with 88% occurring only once. Sequencing was done on a sample of peripheral blood. The receptors were sampled from a human donor in a cohort sampled during active COVID-19.

The genes are TRBV19 and TRBJ1-2; D not certain. From germline, CDR1 is LNHDA and CDR2 SQIVND (reference sequence). CDR3 length equals 15 residues. The germline V and J ends were trimmed by 2 bases and 2 bases, with 12 bases remaining between them. The CDR3 DNA sequence: TGTGCCAGTAGTATAACTTTAACAGCAAACTATGGCTACACCTTC. This translates into CASSITLTANYGYTF.

Here the CDR3 reads CATSDQSGYEQYF. As DNA, the CDR3 is TGTGCCACCAGCGACCAATCCGGGTACGAGCAGTACTTC. This chain connects TRBV24-1 to TRBJ2-7; no clear D gene. This CDR3 contains 13 residues. Germline CDR1 and CDR2: KGHDR and SFDVKD. V was shortened by 7 bases and J by 4 bases, with 13 bases between the two germline ends.

The chain links TRBV10-3 to TRBJ2-7; 7 bases match TRBD1. Germline assignment: CDR1 ENHRY and CDR2 SYGVKD. The CDR3 contains 14 residues. With 3 bases clipped from V and 4 bases from J, the junction kept 6 bases outside the gene matches. CDR3 sequence reads: CAISDLGTAYEQYF. The CDR3 bases are TGTGCCATCAGTGATCTTGGGACAGCTTACGAGCAGTACTTC.

The J gene is TRBJ2-2, the V gene TRBV28, with TRBD2 as a possible D gene (6 bases). The V end lost 3 bases, the J end lost 4 bases, and 24 bases lay between the germline ends. Germline V gives CDR1 MDHEN, CDR2 SYDVKM. This CDR3 is built from 19 residues. CDR3 DNA sequence: TGTGCCAGCAGTTTGTACCCTCCCCGGCCCTTGGGAGGCACCGGGGAGCTGTTTTTT. Translation: CASSLYPPRPLGGTGELFF. The whole variable domain, remainder taken from reference TRBV28 and TRBJ2-2, is DVKVTQSSRYLVKRTGEKVFLECVQDMDHENMFWYRQDPGLGLRLIYFSYDVKMKEKGDIPEGYSVSREKKERFSLILESASTNQTSMYLCASSLYPPRPLGGTGELFFGEGSRLTVL.

The chain is built from TRBV27 and TRBJ2-7; no clear D gene. Germline V gene data show CDR1 as MNHEY and CDR2 as SMNVEV (reference sequence). Trimming took 3 bases from V and 6 from J, leaving 6 bases between them. The CDR3 runs to 11 residues. The CDR3: CASSFGSEQYF. CDR3 nucleotide sequence: TGTGCCAGCAGTTTTGGCTCCGAGCAGTACTTC.

The chain is built from TRBV7-6 and TRBJ2-1; 9 nucleotides agree with TRBD2. V was clipped by 4 bases and J by 4 bases; unmatched bases: 8. This CDR3 comprises 16 residues. CDR1 and CDR2 from the germline V gene are SGHVS and FNYEAQ. The CDR3 loop is CASSSDLAGAYNEQFF. CDR3 bases: TGTGCCAGCAGCTCAGACTTAGCGGGAGCTTACAATGAGCAGTTCTTC.

The gene calls are TRBV7-9 and TRBJ2-1, with TRBD2 as a possible D gene (6 bases). The V and J ends lost 5 bases and 7 bases respectively, with 21 bases between them. The CDR3 is 16 residues long. Germline assignment: CDR1 SEHNR and CDR2 FQNEAQ (reference sequence). The CDR3 reads CASSLNRDLGSNEQFF. CDR3 nucleotide sequence: TGTGCCAGCAGCCTCAACCGGGACTTGGGTTCTAATGAGCAGTTCTTC.

This clone has just a few counts. V is TRBV7-3 and J is TRBJ2-2; TRBD2 aligns across 7 bases. V lost 1 base to trimming and J lost 6 bases; unmatched junction nucleotides: 11. The CDR3 contains 17 residues. CDR1 is SGHTA, CDR2 FQGTGA, per germline. This CDR3 is CASSLSGLTSSAGELFF. In DNA form, the CDR3 reads TGTGCCAGCAGCTTAAGCGGGCTGACTAGCTCGGCCGGGGAGCTGTTTTTT.

This clone has just a few counts. The chain has TRBV30 and TRBJ1-5; the match to TRBD1 covers 7 bases. V dropped 1 base and J dropped 7; count of bases not matched to a gene: 7. The CDR3 length is 14 residues. CDR1 is GTSNPN and CDR2 is SVGIG in the germline V gene (reference sequence). CDR3 nucleotide sequence: TGTGCCTGGAGTGCGGACAGGAGAGGACAGCCCCAGCATTTT. It codes for CAWSADRRGQPQHF.

This sequence joins TRBV5-4 and TRBJ2-7; weak D call: TRBD2 (6 bases). This CDR3 contains 16 residues. The germline V and J ends were trimmed by 4 bases and 0 bases, with 17 bases remaining between them. Germline V gene data show CDR1 as SGHNT and CDR2 as YYREEE (reference sequence). The CDR3 loop is CASSPGGLAASYEQYF. Here the CDR3 DNA reads TGTGCCAGCAGCCCTGGAGGGTTAGCGGCCTCCTACGAGCAGTACTTC.

Only a few counts were recorded for this clone. V usage is TRBV28 and J usage is TRBJ1-5; 10 bases are shared with TRBD1. The V gene end was trimmed by 5 bases and the J gene end by 4 bases; junction bases not matched to a gene: 14. The CDR3 runs to 18 residues. The germline CDR1 and CDR2 sequences are MDHEN and SYDVKM. For the CDR3, the DNA is TGTGCCAGCAGTAACCGGGACAGGGGAAAAGTTCGGAATCAGCCCCAGCATTTT. It specifies CASSNRDRGKVRNQPQHF.

This clone was seen only a few times. The J gene is TRBJ2-1, the V gene TRBV19, with a weak D call TRBD2 (5 bases). Germline assignment: CDR1 LNHDA and CDR2 SQIVND (reference sequence). Trimming removed 1 base from V and 7 bases from J, with 11 bases in between. The CDR3 runs 14 residues. The CDR3 coding sequence is TGTGCCAGTAGTATAGGGCTAGCAGGTAATGAGCAGTTCTTC. Its protein is CASSIGLAGNEQFF.

The chain combines TRBV5-6 with TRBJ1-4; D possibly corresponds to TRBD1 (6 bases). Germline V gene lookup returns CDR1 SGHDT and CDR2 YYEEEE. Trimming cost V 4 bases and J 4 bases, with 8 bases left between them. This CDR3 is 13 amino acids long. Here the CDR3 DNA reads TGTGCCAGCAGCACGGACAGTAATGAAAAACTGTTTTTT. Protein product: CASSTDSNEKLFF.

The chain employs TRBV11-1 and TRBJ2-1, with 9 bases aligning to TRBD1. V dropped 5 bases and J dropped 7; count of bases not matched to a gene: 9. Looked up from germline, CDR1 is SGHAT and CDR2 is FQDESV (reference sequence). The CDR3 is 15 residues long. CDR3 DNA sequence: TGTGCCAGCAGCCCCAAGGACAGGGGAAGGAATGAGCAGTTCTTC. Its translation is CASSPKDRGRNEQFF. Variable domain in full (rest from reference TRBV11-1 and TRBJ2-1): EAEVAQSPRYKITEKSQAVAFWCDPISGHATLYWYRQILGQGPELLVQFQDESVVDDSQLPKDRFSAERLKGVDSTLKIQPAELGDSAMYLCASSPKDRGRNEQFFGPGTRLTVL.

The chain employs TRBV10-3 and TRBJ2-7; 8 nucleotides match TRBD1. In germline, CDR1 is ENHRY, CDR2 SYGVKD. Germline trimming cut 2 bases from V and 5 bases from J; bases unmatched to any gene: 14. The CDR3 sequence is 17 residues long. DNA for the CDR3: TGTGCCATCAGTGAGAAAATCGGACAGGGCTTTCCCCACGAGCAGTACTTC. Its protein is CAISEKIGQGFPHEQYF.

In its sample, this clone was seen once. The chain uses TRBV2 and TRBJ2-4; 7 nucleotides line up with TRBD2. This CDR3 spans 13 amino acids. Germline CDR1 and CDR2: SNHLY and FYNNEI. V lost 3 bases, J lost 7 bases, and 3 bases stayed unmatched. CDR3 DNA: TGTGCCAGCAGTGACACTAGCGCTAACATTCAGTACTTC. This translates into CASSDTSANIQYF.

The chain carries TRBV28 and TRBJ1-2, with TRBD1 identical over 8 bases. This CDR3 is 17 amino acids long. Germline V gene lookup returns CDR1 MDHEN and CDR2 SYDVKM. With V trimmed by 7 bases and J by 4 bases, 17 bases remained unmatched. The CDR3 loop is CASTPYGDRNPRYGYTF. The CDR3 nucleotides are TGTGCCAGCACCCCCTACGGGGACAGGAATCCTCGCTATGGCTACACCTTC.

The count of this clone is one. This chain uses TRBV28 with TRBJ1-5, with TRBD1 matching over 8 bases. Germline values: CDR1 MDHEN, CDR2 SYDVKM. V lost 5 bases, J lost 7 bases, and 13 bases stayed unmatched. The CDR3 consists of 16 residues. CDR3 bases: TGTGCCAGCAGTCCAGGGGGACAGGCTTGGAACCAGCCCCAGCATTTT. Protein sequence: CASSPGGQAWNQPQHF.